Each of the 32 T cell receptor beta chains below was sequenced from the same sample in a study of blood T cell repertoires in COVID-19. Libraries were prepared by immunoSEQ multiplex PCR; TCRdb keeps only in-frame clonotypes and omits some of them. The sample shows 300,000 to 450,000 clones, around 87% of them seen only once. The source material was peripheral blood. The source is a woman aged 60 to 75 with COVID-19, enrolled during active disease.

The V gene is TRBV4-1, the J gene TRBJ2-6; the D is unclear. Trimming shortened V by 1 base and J by 0 bases, and 10 bases separated the two germline ends. Germline lookup yields CDR1 MGHRA and CDR2 YSYEKL. CDR3 length equals 17 residues. The DNA for the CDR3 is TGCGCCAGCAGCCAAGGAGAGGTTCTCTCTGGGGCCAACGTCCTGACTTTC. Residues: CASSQGEVLSGANVLTF.

The V and J genes are TRBV4-1 and TRBJ2-5; 9 nucleotides align to TRBD2. V lost 4 bases and J lost 3; bases outside the gene matches: 12. CDR3 length: 17 amino acids. From germline, CDR1 is MGHRA and CDR2 YSYEKL. CDR3 region: CASSLAALVAGEETQYF. The CDR3 DNA follows: TGCGCCAGCAGCCTAGCTGCGTTGGTAGCGGGGGAAGAGACCCAGTACTTC.

V usage is TRBV7-8 and J usage is TRBJ2-2, with unresolved D. The germline V and J ends were trimmed by 1 base and 3 bases, with 6 bases remaining between them. CDR1 is SGHVS, CDR2 FQNEAQ, per germline. CDR3 length: 14 residues. The CDR3 DNA follows: TGTGCCAGCAGCTTAGGTTCCTACACCGGGGAGCTGTTTTTT. Protein product: CASSLGSYTGELFF.

The V gene is TRBV15, the J gene TRBJ1-4; D not resolved. Per the germline V gene, CDR1 is LNHNV and CDR2 is YYDKDF (reference sequence). The CDR3 runs 15 residues. Trimming took off 0 bases at V and 2 bases at J, with 7 bases between the two ends. This CDR3 reads CATSRDPQTNEKLFF. Here the CDR3 DNA reads TGTGCCACCAGCAGAGATCCCCAGACTAATGAAAAACTGTTTTTT. Drawing the rest from reference TRBV15 and TRBJ1-4, the complete variable domain is DAMVIQNPRYQVTQFGKPVTLSCSQTLNHNVMYWYQQKSSQAPKLLFHYYDKDFNNEADTPDNFQSRRPNTSFCFLDIRSPGLGDTAMYLCATSRDPQTNEKLFFGSGTQLSVL.

The rearrangement joins TRBV11-3 to TRBJ2-1, with TRBD1 identical over 8 bases. V was clipped by 5 bases and J by 8 bases; unmatched bases: 8. The length of the CDR3 is 14 residues. The V gene's germline CDR1 is SGHNT and CDR2 YENEEA. Written as DNA, the CDR3 is TGTGCCAGCAGCCAAAGGACAGGGATGGATGAGCAGTTCTTC. Its translation is CASSQRTGMDEQFF.

This chain connects TRBV6-6 to TRBJ1-2, with D unresolved. This CDR3 is built from 11 residues. Germline CDR1 and CDR2: MNHNY and SVGAGI (reference sequence). Deletions cut 6 bases from V and 4 bases from J, with 6 bases between. Written as DNA, the CDR3 is TGTGCCAGCAGCTCGGGCTATGGCTACACCTTC. It is translated as CASSSGYGYTF.

The chain links TRBV2 to TRBJ1-2; TRBD1 agrees at 7 bases. Germline V gives CDR1 SNHLY, CDR2 FYNNEI. This CDR3 is 14 amino acids long. V was clipped by 5 bases and J by 4 bases; unmatched bases: 7. The CDR3 here is CASSPTGTVYGYTF. The CDR3 DNA is TGTGCCAGCAGTCCCACCGGGACAGTCTATGGCTACACCTTC.

The V call is TRBV7-6, the J call TRBJ1-4; D may be TRBD1 (6 bases). The CDR3 runs to 15 residues. V was clipped by 6 bases and J by 8 bases, with 19 bases between them. Germline-derived CDR1 and CDR2 are SGHVS and FNYEAQ. This chain's CDR3 is CASSQVGAEWEKLFF. The DNA of the CDR3 is TGTGCCAGCAGTCAAGTGGGGGCAGAGTGGGAAAAACTGTTTTTT.

The V and J genes are TRBV28 and TRBJ1-1; 8 bases match TRBD1. CDR1 is MDHEN, CDR2 SYDVKM, per germline. The V gene end was trimmed by 4 bases and the J gene end by 1 base; junction bases not matched to a gene: 5. This CDR3 has 15 amino acids. The CDR3 protein is CASSSTGTGNTEAFF. CDR3 DNA: TGTGCCAGCAGTTCGACCGGGACAGGGAACACTGAAGCTTTCTTT.

The chain joins TRBV5-8 to TRBJ2-1; 7 bases are a match to TRBD1. This CDR3 is 14 amino acids long. CDR1 and CDR2 (germline): SGHTS, YDEGEE. With 4 bases clipped from V and 4 bases from J, the junction kept 5 bases outside the gene matches. The chain's CDR3 is CASSPGTDYNEQFF. CDR3 bases: TGTGCCAGCAGCCCCGGGACAGATTACAATGAGCAGTTCTTC. Full variable domain (rest looked up from reference TRBV5-8 and TRBJ2-1): EAGVTQSPTHLIKTRGQQATLRCSPISGHTSVYWYQQALGLGLQFLLWYDEGEERNRGNFPPRFSGRQFPNYSSELNVNALELEDSALYLCASSPGTDYNEQFFGPGTRLTVL.

This rearrangement joins TRBV7-8 to TRBJ1-1; no reliable D call. V lost 1 base and J 6 bases, leaving 18 bases between the germline ends. Germline V gene lookup returns CDR1 SGHVS and CDR2 FQNEAQ. This CDR3 comprises 16 residues. The CDR3 DNA sequence: TGTGCCAGCAGCTTAGAGAACGTAGTCGTGTTGGCTGAAGCTTTCTTT. It is translated as CASSLENVVVLAEAFF.

The J gene is TRBJ1-2, the V gene TRBV3-1 (or the pseudogene TRBV3-2); TRBD1 matches at 9 bases. There are 14 residues in the CDR3. Germline V gene lookup returns CDR1 LGHDT and CDR2 YNNKEL (reference sequence). V was pared by 1 base and J by 8 bases, with 5 bases of the junction left unmatched. CDR3 in DNA: TGTGCCAGCAGCCAAGGAGGACAGGGGCTAGGCTACACCTTC. Protein product: CASSQGGQGLGYTF.

In this sample, this clone turned up once. This sequence joins TRBV9 and TRBJ1-2; a possible D gene is TRBD1 (5 bases). This CDR3 region has 15 residues. Trimming removed 3 bases at V and 5 bases at J, with 17 bases between. CDR1 SGDLS and CDR2 YYNGEE come from the germline V gene. The chain's CDR3 is CASSATRGGKYGYTF. The CDR3 bases are TGTGCCAGCAGCGCTACCCGGGGGGGGAAATATGGCTACACCTTC.

The rearrangement links TRBV6-5 to TRBJ1-1, with D perhaps TRBD1 (5 bases). V lost 6 bases to trimming and J lost 1 base, with 15 bases between them. CDR1 is MNHEY and CDR2 is SVGAGI in the germline V gene. The CDR3 consists of 15 residues. CDR3 coding DNA: TGTGCCAGCAGCTCTTTGGGACTTACGAACACTGAAGCTTTCTTT. This gives the protein CASSSLGLTNTEAFF.

This clone was recorded once. The CDR3: CASSTPLTATEAFF. The CDR3 nucleotides are TGTGCCAGCAGTACGCCATTGACAGCCACTGAAGCTTTCTTT. The V and J genes are TRBV28 and TRBJ1-1; possible D gene TRBD1, 5 bases. Germline lookup yields CDR1 MDHEN and CDR2 SYDVKM. V lost 5 bases to trimming and J lost 4 bases, with 14 bases between them. The CDR3 is 14 amino acids.

This chain uses TRBV11-2 with TRBJ1-2; possible D gene TRBD1, 5 bases. Germline V gene data show CDR1 as SGHAT and CDR2 as FQNNGV. The CDR3 sequence is 14 residues long. V lost 2 bases, J lost 5 bases, and 12 bases lay in between. CDR3 in amino acids: CASSLTGARYGYTF. The DNA for the CDR3 is TGTGCCAGCAGCTTAACTGGGGCTAGGTATGGCTACACCTTC.

The rearrangement joins TRBV7-9 to TRBJ2-1; D is possibly TRBD2 (5 bases). This CDR3 has 14 amino acids. CDR1 is SEHNR, CDR2 FQNEAQ, per germline (reference sequence). Trimming left V 7 bases short and J 3 bases short, with 13 bases between. The CDR3 bases are TGTGCCAGCAACATAGGAGGTTTCTACAATGAGCAGTTCTTC. It is translated as CASNIGGFYNEQFF.

The V call is TRBV10-3, the J call TRBJ1-1; 8 bases are shared with TRBD1. This CDR3 region has 15 residues. Germline V gene lookup returns CDR1 ENHRY and CDR2 SYGVKD. After removal of 3 bases from V and 2 bases from J, the junction contained 5 bases not matched to a gene. The CDR3 reads CAISDPGTGNTEAFF. The CDR3 region has the DNA TGTGCCATCAGTGACCCCGGGACAGGAAACACTGAAGCTTTCTTT.

This chain links TRBV28 with TRBJ1-1; weak D call: TRBD1 (5 bases). V was pared by 3 bases and J by 8 bases, with 13 bases between. This CDR3 region has 13 residues. The V gene's germline CDR1 is MDHEN and CDR2 SYDVKM. CDR3 region: CASSFTTGHEAFF. CDR3 bases: TGTGCCAGCAGTTTTACTACAGGACACGAAGCTTTCTTT.

This chain connects TRBV6-5 to TRBJ1-2; 7 positions agree with TRBD1. The CDR3 loop spans 15 amino acids. The germline CDR1 and CDR2 sequences are MNHEY and SVGAGI. V dropped 4 bases and J dropped 8; count of bases not matched to a gene: 13. The DNA of the CDR3 is TGTGCCAGCAGTTCCCACTCCGGGACAGCTGACGGCTACACCTTC. Protein: CASSSHSGTADGYTF.

The chain uses TRBV7-9 and TRBJ2-7, with D possibly being TRBD1 (5 bases). CDR3 length: 13 residues. Trimming removed 5 bases at V and 0 bases at J, with 8 bases between. Germline assignment: CDR1 SEHNR and CDR2 FQNEAQ (reference sequence). Here the CDR3 reads CASSHDSSYEQYF. The CDR3 DNA follows: TGTGCCAGCAGCCACGACAGCTCCTACGAGCAGTACTTC.

In its sample, this clone was seen once. The chain links TRBV7-9 to TRBJ1-6, with a tentative D call TRBD1 (6 bases). Deletions cut 5 bases from V and 9 bases from J, with 17 bases between. This CDR3 contains 15 residues. Germline V gene lookup returns CDR1 SEHNR and CDR2 FQNEAQ (reference sequence). The CDR3 DNA reads TGTGCCAGCAGCCCTCAGGGGAAGGCCTTTTCACCCCTCCACTTT. Its translation is CASSPQGKAFSPLHF.

The V gene is TRBV5-1, the J gene TRBJ2-4; TRBD2 matches 7 bases. Germline V lookup: CDR1 SGHRS, CDR2 YFSETQ. The CDR3 extends over 15 amino acids. With 0 bases clipped from V and 9 bases from J, the junction kept 9 bases outside the gene matches. CDR3 nucleotides: TGCGCCAGCAGCTTGGGCTCCCCCCGCGGGGGCATTCAGTACTTC. Amino acid sequence: CASSLGSPRGGIQYF.

The chain links TRBV6-6 to TRBJ2-7, with 10 bases matching TRBD1. CDR3 length: 15 amino acids. Germline V lookup: CDR1 MNHNY, CDR2 SVGAGI (reference sequence). V shed 2 bases and J 4 bases; nucleotides not matched to a gene: 5. The CDR3, as DNA: TGTGCCAGCAGTTACCCGGGGACAGGGGTGTACGAGCAGTACTTC. Amino acid sequence: CASSYPGTGVYEQYF.

This clone has a single count. J is TRBJ1-1 and V is TRBV7-9; TRBD1 matches at 8 bases. CDR1 is SEHNR, CDR2 FQNEAQ, per germline (reference sequence). The CDR3 spans 16 residues. V was clipped by 5 bases and J by 2 bases; unmatched bases: 10. In DNA form, the CDR3 reads TGTGCCAGCAGCACAAGGACAGGGCGACTCAACACTGAAGCTTTCTTT. Its protein is CASSTRTGRLNTEAFF.

The chain couples TRBV23-1 to TRBJ2-1; 7 bases line up with TRBD1. TRBV23-1 is known as an ORF, though its function is uncertain. Trimming at V came to 6 bases and at J to 3 bases, leaving 17 bases not matched to a gene. The length of the CDR3 is 18 residues. CDR3 sequence reads: CASRSFGRYRGVYNEQFF. CDR3 coding DNA: TGCGCCAGCAGGTCGTTCGGCAGGTACAGGGGTGTCTACAATGAGCAGTTCTTC.

The J gene is TRBJ1-1, the V gene TRBV4-2; 8 nucleotides line up with TRBD1. This CDR3 region has 17 residues. From germline, CDR1 is LGHNA and CDR2 YNFKEQ. V lost 2 bases and J lost 0; bases outside the gene matches: 8. The CDR3 here is CASSQPIRTGLNTEAFF. In nucleotides, the CDR3 is TGTGCCAGCAGCCAACCGATCCGGACAGGGCTGAACACTGAAGCTTTCTTT.

V usage is TRBV5-1 and J usage is TRBJ2-7, with 7 bases matching TRBD2. After removal of 5 bases from V and 5 bases from J, the junction contained 7 bases not matched to a gene. Per the germline V gene, CDR1 is SGHRS and CDR2 is YFSETQ. This CDR3 comprises 13 residues. The CDR3: CASRHQGGNEQYF. The CDR3 bases are TGCGCCAGCAGGCACCAGGGAGGGAACGAGCAGTACTTC.

J is TRBJ1-1 and V is TRBV3-1 (or the pseudogene TRBV3-2); no clear D. Germline CDR1 LGHDT, CDR2 YNNKEL (reference sequence). The length of the CDR3 is 14 residues. V lost 7 bases and J 4 bases, leaving 16 bases between the germline ends. DNA for the CDR3: TGTGCCAGCACCTCCCAAAACCCGGTCACTGAAGCTTTCTTT. It codes for CASTSQNPVTEAFF.

The gene calls are TRBV5-4 and TRBJ2-3; no definite D call. The V and J ends lost 0 bases and 6 bases respectively, with 8 bases between them. Germline V gene data show CDR1 as SGHNT and CDR2 as YYREEE (reference sequence). This CDR3 spans 13 amino acids. CDR3 DNA: TGTGCCAGCAGCTTGGCCGAGGTGGATACGCAGTATTTT. Its translation: CASSLAEVDTQYF.

The chain recombines TRBV7-2 with TRBJ2-2; D call uncertain. The CDR3 has 19 residues. V dropped 0 bases and J dropped 1 base, with 18 bases sitting between them. Germline lookup yields CDR1 SGHTA and CDR2 FQGNSA. DNA of the CDR3: TGTGCCAGCAGCTTAGCCCAAAGGCTGACTGACGAGAACACCGGGGAGCTGTTTTTT. This translates into CASSLAQRLTDENTGELFF.

The J gene is TRBJ2-3, the V gene TRBV6-5; 8 bases align to TRBD1. Trimming cost V 6 bases and J 10 bases; bases outside gene matches: 6. The CDR3 is 12 amino acids. Per germline, CDR1 MNHEY and CDR2 SVGAGI. The CDR3 coding sequence is TGTGCCAGCAGAAACGGACAGGGTGCGCAGTATTTT. This encodes CASRNGQGAQYF.